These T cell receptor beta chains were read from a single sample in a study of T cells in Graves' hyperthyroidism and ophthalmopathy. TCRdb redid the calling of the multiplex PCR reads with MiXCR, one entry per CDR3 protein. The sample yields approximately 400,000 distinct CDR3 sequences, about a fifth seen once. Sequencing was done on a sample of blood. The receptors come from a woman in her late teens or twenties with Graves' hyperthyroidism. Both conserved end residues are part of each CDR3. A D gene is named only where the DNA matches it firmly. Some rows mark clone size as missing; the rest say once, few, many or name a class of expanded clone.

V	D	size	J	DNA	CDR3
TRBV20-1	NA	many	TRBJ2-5	TGCAGTGCTAGAGATCAGGGCCGACAAGAGACCCAGTACTTC	CSARDQGRQETQYF
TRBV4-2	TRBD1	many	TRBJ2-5	TGTGCCAGCAGCCAAGGAGACAGGGTCCCAGAGACCCAGTACTTC	CASSQGDRVPETQYF
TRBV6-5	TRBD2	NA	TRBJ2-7	TGTGCCAGCAGTTACTCGGAAAGCGGGAGCTCCTACGAGCAGTACTTC	CASSYSESGSSYEQYF
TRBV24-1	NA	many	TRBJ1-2	TGTGCCACCAGTGATCCACCTAACTATGGCTACACCTTC	CATSDPPNYGYTF
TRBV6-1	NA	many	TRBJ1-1	TGTGCCACCGAAGAGACCAGGGTGCGCACTGAAGCTTTCTTT	CATEETRVRTEAFF
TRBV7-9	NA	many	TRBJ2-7	TGTGCCAGCAGCTTTTCATCCACCGGGACACGGATTTTCTACGAGCAGTACTTC	CASSFSSTGTRIFYEQYF
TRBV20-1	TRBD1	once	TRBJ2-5	TGCAGTGGTCCGGACAGGGGGCGCAGGGAGACCCGGTACTTC	CSGPDRGRRETRYF
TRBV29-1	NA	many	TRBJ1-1	TGCAGCGTTGATAAGAGGGACTTGAACACTGAAGCTTTCTTT	CSVDKRDLNTEAFF
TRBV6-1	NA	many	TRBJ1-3	TGTGCCAGCAGCGACAGATTAGGAAACACCATATATTTT	CASSDRLGNTIYF
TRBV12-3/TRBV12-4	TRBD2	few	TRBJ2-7	TGTGCCAGCAGTTTATCGGCTAGCGGGGACTACGAGCAGTACTTC	CASSLSASGDYEQYF
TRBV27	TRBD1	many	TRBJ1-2	TGTGCCAGCAGGATACAGGGGATCGGGGGCTACACCTTC	CASRIQGIGGYTF
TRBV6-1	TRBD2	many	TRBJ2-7	TGTGCCAGCACCCTTAGCGGGGGGGCCCCCTACGAGCAGTACTTC	CASTLSGGAPYEQYF
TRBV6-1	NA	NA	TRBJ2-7	TGTGCCAGCAGGGCCCCCGTAGCGGCTCTCTCCGAGCAGTACTTC	CASRAPVAALSEQYF
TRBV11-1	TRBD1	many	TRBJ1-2	TGTGCCAGCAGCTCCCGCCGGGACAGGGCAAACTATGGCTACACCTTC	CASSSRRDRANYGYTF
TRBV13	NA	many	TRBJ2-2	TGTGCCAGCAGCTTAGGACTAGTGAACACCGGGGAGCTGTTTTTT	CASSLGLVNTGELFF
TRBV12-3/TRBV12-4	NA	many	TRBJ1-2	TGTGCCAGCAGTTTTCTATCTTCGATAGGCTACACCTTC	CASSFLSSIGYTF
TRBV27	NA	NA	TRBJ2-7	TGTGCCAGGACCCGTACAGGATCCTACGAGCAGTACTTC	CARTRTGSYEQYF
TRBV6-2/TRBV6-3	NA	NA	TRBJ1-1	TGTGCCAGCAGTCAACAGGTCTTTCTATCTGATGCTTTCTTT	CASSQQVFLSDAFF
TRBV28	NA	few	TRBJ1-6	TGTGCCAGCAGTAGAGGGGTACTCAGCTCCTATAATTCACCCCTCCACTTT	CASSRGVLSSYNSPLHF
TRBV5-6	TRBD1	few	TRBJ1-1	TGTGCCAGCAGCTCCGGGACAGACACTGAAGCTTTCTTT	CASSSGTDTEAFF
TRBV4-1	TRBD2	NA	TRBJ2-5	TGCGCCAGCAGCATGCCAGCGGGAGGGCCCCAGTACTTC	CASSMPAGGPQYF
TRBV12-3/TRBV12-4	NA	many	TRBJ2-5	TGTGCCAGCAGCCTAAGGGGAGGGGGCGAGACCCAGTACTTC	CASSLRGGGETQYF
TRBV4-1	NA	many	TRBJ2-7	TGCGCCAGCAGGATGGCAGGCGGGCACGGGGTTTACGAGCAGTACTTC	CASRMAGGHGVYEQYF
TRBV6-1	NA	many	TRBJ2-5	TGTGCCAGTTGCCAAGGGGGGGCCCAAGAGACCCAGTACTTC	CASCQGGAQETQYF
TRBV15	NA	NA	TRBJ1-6	TGTGCCACCAGCCGCCCAGGGTCAGGATCACCCCTCCACTTT	CATSRPGSGSPLHF
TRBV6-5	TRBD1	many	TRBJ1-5	TGTGCCAGCAGTTACCCGACAGGGTATACTCAGCCCCAGCATTTT	CASSYPTGYTQPQHF